What follows is one T cell receptor (beta chain) and its context. TCRdb's table, derived via immunoSEQ multiplex PCR, lists solely in-frame clones and lacks some. The sample lists 75,000 to 100,000 clones; about 88% were seen once. The entry originates in a study of control samples from healthy donors and cancer patients. Germline CDR1 and CDR2: MDHEN and SYDVKM. The CDR3 is made up of 14 amino acids. V was pared by 8 bases and J by 3 bases, with 13 bases between. This TCR was recovered from a woman aged 45-60 years in good health. The V gene is TRBV28, the J gene TRBJ2-2; D may correspond to TRBD1 or TRBD2 (5 bases each). The sequenced sample was blood. CDR3 in DNA: TGTGCCAGCGGGTTGGTGGGGGACACCGGGGAGCTGTTTTTT. As protein: CASGLVGDTGELFF.